This T cell receptor (beta chain) was captured in a study of blood T cell repertoires in COVID-19 (dated by TCRdb to the early 2020s). In the study overall: Collaborator samples came from the United States, Italy and Spain and covered acute and convalescent phases of COVID-19. Subjects who had been exposed to COVID-19, were actively infected with it, or had recovered from it provided the deeply sampled blood TCRbeta repertoires that made up the dataset. Where available, HLA class I and class II types were taken from metadata supplied by the sample provider and were not determined by assay-based typing. The samples were drawn from two sources: the first 160 participants of the ongoing ImmuneRACE study, and over 950 subjects contributed by 6 global collaborators. The repertoires were released in a freely available public database intended as a resource for research on the immune response to SARS-CoV-2. The prospective study material was composed of cDNA or gDNA derived from T cells, B-cell-depleted T cells, or PBMCs. The sample metadata nearly always contained a de-identified subject ID, COVID-19 status, age in years and sex. Overall results and qualifications from the work: Clinical and demographic metadata were provided uncurated, with the amount varying by source and participant.

Points on this clone: What this receptor recognizes is not known. Within one base of it there is no much larger clone, and no base qualities were kept.

In the prospective study, participants were 18 to 89 years old, resided in approximately 25 geographic areas of the United States, and were enrolled through a virtual design. In the prospective study, participants were assigned to cohorts based on the clinical history participants reported in a screening survey and a study questionnaire. Recovered participants in ImmuneRACE Cohort 3 were defined by two consecutive negative NP/OP PCR tests, clearance by a healthcare professional, or resolution of symptoms. Mobile phlebotomists in the prospective study collected whole blood, serum and a nasopharyngeal or oropharyngeal swab from every participant. Participants in the prospective study had the option to provide additional blood draws and questionnaires over a roughly two-month period. Before DNA extraction, blood samples from the prospective study were shipped at room temperature or frozen. The germline V gene sets CDR1 to LGHNA and CDR2 to YNFKEQ. At the junction V is shortened by 0 bases and J by 1 base, with 19 bases in between. The CDR3 covers 19 residues, taking in both the cysteine and the phenylalanine. The read is trimmed to its CDR3 DNA, 57 bases read in frame from base 1.

The immunoSEQ Assay, a bias-controlled multiplex PCR, was used to amplify TCRbeta CDR3 regions from genomic DNA. For the original study's pipeline: The number of nucleated cells in each sample was estimated from the amplification of reference gene primers within the assay. Sequence reads were collapsed and filtered to measure the absolute abundance of every unique TCRbeta CDR3 rearrangement. For each sample, productive Simpson clonality was calculated by taking the square root of Simpson's diversity index across productive rearrangements. In its TCRdb copy, this immuneACCESS table keeps in-frame sequences only and misses some clones. Where compared with another copy, unresolved V genes explain less than half of these, and the others have no known cause. V, J and clone size are taken as reported in that table, and D and trimming were inferred from the DNA itself. In all, the sample holds some 300,000 clones, and 70% to 90% of those were seen once. Just under 1% of the sample comes from the top ten.

The clonotype originates from a woman aged 30 to 39 who had recovered from COVID-19. The rearranged chain carries TRBV4-2 and TRBJ2-1; 6 matching bases give a weak D call of TRBD2. Sequences were obtained from PBMCs or T cells enriched from blood (not recorded which). The DNA sequence is TGTGCCAGCAGCCAAGACCCCCCTACCTGGGAGGCATCCTACAATGAGCAGTTCTTC. This codes for CASSQDPPTWEASYNEQFF.